This T cell receptor beta chain appears in the sequencing data of a study of blood T cell repertoires in COVID-19. Study-wide background: From the United States, Italy and Spain came samples of acute and convalescent COVID-19. T cells, B-cell-depleted T cells, or PBMCs provided the cDNA or gDNA that served as material.

In the original analysis: Reference gene primers were amplified, and this amplification served to estimate nucleated cell counts. Here immunoSEQ multiplex PCR was the method, and the copy in TCRdb shows in-frame clones only, minus some. D and trimming were read from the DNA, whereas the V and J calls and clone size are those reported in that table. The data show 150,000 to 160,000 clones, about 86% seen once. Germline CDR1 SEHNR, CDR2 FQNEAQ (reference sequence). V lost 1 base and J 5 bases, leaving 11 bases between the germline ends. The CDR3 is 14 amino acids. The sequence derives from a woman in her sixties with acute or convalescent COVID-19. The specimen sequenced was peripheral blood. This chain joins TRBV7-9 and TRBJ2-5, with D perhaps TRBD1 (6 bases). The CDR3, as DNA: TGTGCCAGCAGCTTAGTACAGGGTACGGAGACCCAGTACTTC. Its protein product is CASSLVQGTETQYF.